This TCR beta chain appears in the sequencing data of a study of T cell changes during pregnancy in multiple sclerosis (dated by TCRdb to the late 2010s). Describing the broader study: The study looked at changes in the T cell repertoire across pregnancy in women with multiple sclerosis.

The library relied on the immunoSEQ multiplex PCR assay. The table comes from immuneACCESS by way of TCRdb, which keeps in-frame sequences with V and J called. Part of the clones is missing from these tables; in studies checked, under half for an unresolved V gene and the rest for unknown reasons. In this sample the table shows some 71,000 clones, 91% of which occur a single time. The ten largest account for roughly 0.29% of the sample. As regards this clone: Its antigen is currently not known. No base-level quality is on record; no much larger clone is a single base apart.

The CDR3, cysteine through phenylalanine, is 13 amino acids long. The CDR3 DNA has 39 bases and is translated from base 1. Cut back by 7 bases and 8 bases, the V and J ends lie 14 bases apart. The input for sequencing was CD4+ T cells from peripheral blood mononuclear cells, taken in the third trimester of pregnancy. The sequence joins TRBV23-1 to TRBJ1-4; the D gene is unclear. TRBV23-1 is an ORF, with its function uncertain. The sequence derives from a female donor in good health, enrolled as a control in a pregnancy study. CDR3 loop: CASTGKKDEKLFF. The DNA sequence is TGCGCCAGCACAGGTAAGAAAGACGAAAAACTGTTTTTT.